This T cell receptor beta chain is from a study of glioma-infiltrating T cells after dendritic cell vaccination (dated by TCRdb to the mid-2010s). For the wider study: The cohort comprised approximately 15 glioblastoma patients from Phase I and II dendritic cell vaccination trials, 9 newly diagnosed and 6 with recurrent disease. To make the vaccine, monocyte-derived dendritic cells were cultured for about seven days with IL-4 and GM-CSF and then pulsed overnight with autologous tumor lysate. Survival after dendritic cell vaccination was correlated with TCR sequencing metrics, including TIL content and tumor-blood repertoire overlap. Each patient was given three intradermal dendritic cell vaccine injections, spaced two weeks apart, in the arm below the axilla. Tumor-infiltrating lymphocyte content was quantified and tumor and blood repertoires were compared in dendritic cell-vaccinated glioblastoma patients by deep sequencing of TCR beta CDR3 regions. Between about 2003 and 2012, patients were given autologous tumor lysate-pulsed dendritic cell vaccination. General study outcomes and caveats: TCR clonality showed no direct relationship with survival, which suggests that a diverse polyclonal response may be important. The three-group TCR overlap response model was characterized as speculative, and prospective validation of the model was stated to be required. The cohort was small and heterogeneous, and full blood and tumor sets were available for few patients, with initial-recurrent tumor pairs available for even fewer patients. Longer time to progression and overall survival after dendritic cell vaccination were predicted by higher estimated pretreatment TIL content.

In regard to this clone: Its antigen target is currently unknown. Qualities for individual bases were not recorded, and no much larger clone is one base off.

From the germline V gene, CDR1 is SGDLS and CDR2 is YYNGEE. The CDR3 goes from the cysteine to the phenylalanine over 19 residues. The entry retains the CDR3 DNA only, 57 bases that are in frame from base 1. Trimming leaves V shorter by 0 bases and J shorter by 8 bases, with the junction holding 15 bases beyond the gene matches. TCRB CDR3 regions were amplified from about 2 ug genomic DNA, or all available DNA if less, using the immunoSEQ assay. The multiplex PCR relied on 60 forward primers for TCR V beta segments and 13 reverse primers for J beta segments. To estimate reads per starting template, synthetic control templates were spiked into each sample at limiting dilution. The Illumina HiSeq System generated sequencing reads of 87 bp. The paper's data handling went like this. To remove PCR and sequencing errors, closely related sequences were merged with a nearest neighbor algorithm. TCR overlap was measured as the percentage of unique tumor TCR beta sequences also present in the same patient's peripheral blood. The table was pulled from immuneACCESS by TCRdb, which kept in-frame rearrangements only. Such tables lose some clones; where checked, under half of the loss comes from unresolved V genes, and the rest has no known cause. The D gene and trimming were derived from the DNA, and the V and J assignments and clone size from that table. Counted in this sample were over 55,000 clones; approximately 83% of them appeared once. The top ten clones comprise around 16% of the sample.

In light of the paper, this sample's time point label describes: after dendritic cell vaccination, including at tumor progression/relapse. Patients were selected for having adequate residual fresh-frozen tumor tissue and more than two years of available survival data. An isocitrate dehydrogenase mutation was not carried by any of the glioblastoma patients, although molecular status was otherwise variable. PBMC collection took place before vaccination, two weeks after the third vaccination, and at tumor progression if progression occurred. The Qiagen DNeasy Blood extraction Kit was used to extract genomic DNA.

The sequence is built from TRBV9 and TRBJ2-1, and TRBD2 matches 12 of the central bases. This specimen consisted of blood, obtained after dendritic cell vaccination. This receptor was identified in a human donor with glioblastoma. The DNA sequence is TGTGCCAGCAGCGTAGGACTAGCGGGAGCCACGGCCGTTCAGGATGAGCAGTTCTTC. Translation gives CASSVGLAGATAVQDEQFF.